This record covers a single T cell receptor beta chain. RNA, at roughly 0.5 to 1 ug, was reverse transcribed with random hexamers. The immunoSEQ assay covered 54 Vbeta and 13 Jbeta segments for CDR3. TCRdb analysed the immunoSEQ multiplex PCR reads with MiXCR anew, one entry per CDR3 protein. The sample lists 150,000 to 200,000 distinct CDR3 sequences, about 94% seen once, with under 0.095% in the top ten. The sample is drawn from a study of CD8 T cells in Susac syndrome. Germline V gene lookup returns CDR1 DFQATT and CDR2 SNEGSKA (reference sequence). The CDR3 sequence is 13 residues long. V lost 8 bases and J 4 bases, leaving 15 bases between the germline ends.

The TCR was taken from a human donor with multiple sclerosis. The chain is built from TRBV20-1 and TRBJ2-4; D remains unclear. The sample taken for sequencing was CD4+ T cells from PBMCs. For the CDR3, the DNA is TGCAGTCCCGGAATGGCCGGGAAAAACATTCAGTACTTC. It encodes CSPGMAGKNIQYF.